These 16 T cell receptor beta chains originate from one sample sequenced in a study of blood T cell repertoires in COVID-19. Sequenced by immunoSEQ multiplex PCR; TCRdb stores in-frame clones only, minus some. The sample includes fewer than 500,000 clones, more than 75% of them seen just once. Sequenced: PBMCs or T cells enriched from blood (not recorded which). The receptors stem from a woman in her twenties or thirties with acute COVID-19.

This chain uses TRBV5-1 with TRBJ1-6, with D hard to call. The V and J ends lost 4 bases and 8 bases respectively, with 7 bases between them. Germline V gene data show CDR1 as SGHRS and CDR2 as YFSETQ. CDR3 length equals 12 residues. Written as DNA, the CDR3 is TGCGCCAGCAGCGGGGAGGATTCACCCCTCCACTTT. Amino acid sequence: CASSGEDSPLHF.

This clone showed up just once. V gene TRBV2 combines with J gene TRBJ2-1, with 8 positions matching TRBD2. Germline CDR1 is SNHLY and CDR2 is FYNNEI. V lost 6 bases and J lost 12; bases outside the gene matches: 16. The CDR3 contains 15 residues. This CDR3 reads CASSPGRGDRDLQFF. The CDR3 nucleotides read TGTGCCAGCAGCCCAGGGCGGGGGGACCGTGATTTGCAGTTCTTC.

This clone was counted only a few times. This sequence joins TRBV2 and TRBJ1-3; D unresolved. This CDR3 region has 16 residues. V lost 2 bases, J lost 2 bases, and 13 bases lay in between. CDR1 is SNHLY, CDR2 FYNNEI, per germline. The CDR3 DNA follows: TGTGCCAGCAGTGAAAACAGCAATCGCGCTGGAAACACCATATATTTT. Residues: CASSENSNRAGNTIYF.

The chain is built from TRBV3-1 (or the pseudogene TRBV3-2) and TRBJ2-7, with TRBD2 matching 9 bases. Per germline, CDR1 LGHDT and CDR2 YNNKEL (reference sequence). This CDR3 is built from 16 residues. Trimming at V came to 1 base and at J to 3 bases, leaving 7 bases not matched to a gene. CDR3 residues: CASSQAWLAGNYEQYF. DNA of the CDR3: TGTGCCAGCAGCCAAGCTTGGCTAGCGGGGAACTACGAGCAGTACTTC.

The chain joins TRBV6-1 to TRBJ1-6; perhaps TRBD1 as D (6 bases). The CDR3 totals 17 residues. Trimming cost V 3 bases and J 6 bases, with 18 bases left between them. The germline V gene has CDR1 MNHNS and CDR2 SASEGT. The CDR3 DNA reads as TGTGCCAGCAGTGAGCTCCGACAGGAGGTGGGTAATTCACCCCTCCACTTT. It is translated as CASSELRQEVGNSPLHF.

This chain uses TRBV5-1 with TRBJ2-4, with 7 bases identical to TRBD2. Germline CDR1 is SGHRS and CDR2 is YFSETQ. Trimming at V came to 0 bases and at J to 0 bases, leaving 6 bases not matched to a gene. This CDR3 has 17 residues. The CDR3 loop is CASSLEERDLAKNIQYF. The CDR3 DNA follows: TGCGCCAGCAGCTTGGAAGAGCGGGACCTAGCCAAAAACATTCAGTACTTC.

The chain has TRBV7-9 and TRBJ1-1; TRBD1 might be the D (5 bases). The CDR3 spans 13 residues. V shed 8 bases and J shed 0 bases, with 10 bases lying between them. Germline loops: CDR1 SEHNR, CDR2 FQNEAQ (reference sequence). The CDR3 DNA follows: TGTGCCAGCGGTGCAGGGATGAACACTGAAGCTTTCTTT. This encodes CASGAGMNTEAFF.

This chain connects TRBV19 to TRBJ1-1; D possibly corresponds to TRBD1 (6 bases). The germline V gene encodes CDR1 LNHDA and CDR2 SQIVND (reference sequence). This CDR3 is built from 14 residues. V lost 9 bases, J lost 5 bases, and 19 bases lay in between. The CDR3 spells CASRNIRGDTEAFF. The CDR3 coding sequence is TGTGCCAGCAGAAATATCAGGGGAGATACTGAAGCTTTCTTT.

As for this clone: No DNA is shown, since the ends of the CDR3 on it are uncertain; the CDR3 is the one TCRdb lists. This chain's CDR3 is CASSLAPGNCFF. The chain couples TRBV5-6 to TRBJ1-4; the D call in the table, TRBD1, was not verified against the DNA. Germline V gene data show CDR1 as SGHDT and CDR2 as YYEEEE. Including both end residues, the CDR3 is 12 amino acids long.

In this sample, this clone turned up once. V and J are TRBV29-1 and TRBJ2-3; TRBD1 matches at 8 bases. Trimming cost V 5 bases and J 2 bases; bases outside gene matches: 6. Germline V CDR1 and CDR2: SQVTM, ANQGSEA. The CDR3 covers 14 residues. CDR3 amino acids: CSVLGQGNTDTQYF. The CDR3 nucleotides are TGCAGCGTTCTTGGACAGGGCAACACAGATACGCAGTATTTT.

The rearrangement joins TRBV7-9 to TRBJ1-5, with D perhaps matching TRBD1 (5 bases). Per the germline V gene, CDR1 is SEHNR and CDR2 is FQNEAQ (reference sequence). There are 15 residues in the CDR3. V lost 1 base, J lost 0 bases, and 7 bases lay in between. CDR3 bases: TGTGCCAGCAGCTTAGAAGGGGTTAGCAATCAGCCCCAGCATTTT. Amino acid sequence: CASSLEGVSNQPQHF.

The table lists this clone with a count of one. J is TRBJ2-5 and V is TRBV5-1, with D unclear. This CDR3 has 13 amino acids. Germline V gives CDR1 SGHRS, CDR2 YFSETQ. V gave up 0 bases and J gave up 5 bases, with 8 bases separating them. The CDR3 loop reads CASSLARRETQYF. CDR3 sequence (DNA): TGCGCCAGCAGCTTGGCCCGCCGGGAGACCCAGTACTTC.

CDR3 nucleotide sequence: TGTGCCAGTAGTCCAGGGTCCTATGGCTACACCTTC. As protein: CASSPGSYGYTF. This rearrangement joins TRBV19 to TRBJ1-2, with D possibly being TRBD1 (5 bases). This CDR3 is 12 amino acids long. Germline-derived CDR1 and CDR2 are LNHDA and SQIVND (reference sequence). The germline V and J ends were trimmed by 5 bases and 4 bases, with 8 bases remaining between them.

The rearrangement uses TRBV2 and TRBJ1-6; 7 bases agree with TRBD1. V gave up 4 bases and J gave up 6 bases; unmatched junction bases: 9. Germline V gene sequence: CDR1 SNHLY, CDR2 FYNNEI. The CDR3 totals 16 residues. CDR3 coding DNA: TGTGCCAGCAGTGTCGTAGGGGGCTTGGGTAATTCACCCCTCCACTTT. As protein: CASSVVGGLGNSPLHF.

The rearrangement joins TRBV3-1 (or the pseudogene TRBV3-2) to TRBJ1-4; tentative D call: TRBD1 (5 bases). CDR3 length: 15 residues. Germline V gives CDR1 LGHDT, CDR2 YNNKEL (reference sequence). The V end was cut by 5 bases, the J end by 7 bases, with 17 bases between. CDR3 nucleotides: TGTGCCAGCAGCGTATCCGGGACTTCCATTGAAAAACTGTTTTTT. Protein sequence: CASSVSGTSIEKLFF.

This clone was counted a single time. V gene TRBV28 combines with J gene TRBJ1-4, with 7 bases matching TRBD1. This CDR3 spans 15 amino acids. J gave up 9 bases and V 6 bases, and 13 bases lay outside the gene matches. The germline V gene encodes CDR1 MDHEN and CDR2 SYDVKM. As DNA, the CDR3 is TGTGCCAGCAGCCCAGAAGGGACAGCGTGGAAAAAACTGTTTTTT. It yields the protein CASSPEGTAWKKLFF.